Following are 14 T cell receptor beta chains from one sample sequenced in a study of T-cell reconstitution after alpha-beta-depleted transplantation in children. The library targeted TCRbeta and was prepared with unique molecular identifiers. MiXCR, run by TCRdb on the PCR reads, gives a single entry per CDR3 protein. The sample records roughly 200,000 distinct CDR3 sequences, around 9.6% being singletons. Material: PBMCs from the stem cell graft donor, obtained from the stem cell graft. Receptors originate from a human donor who donated a stem cell graft to a child with acute lymphoblastic leukemia.

This sequence joins TRBV5-4 and TRBJ2-5; D may correspond to TRBD1 or TRBD2 (5 bases each). This CDR3 region has 15 residues. From germline, CDR1 is SGHNT and CDR2 YYREEE (reference sequence). Trimming removed 3 bases at V and 3 bases at J, with 15 bases between. CDR3 protein: CASSSPRGVEETQYF. The DNA for the CDR3 is TGTGCCAGCAGCTCCCCCCGAGGGGTTGAAGAGACCCAGTACTTC. The full variable domain, completed using reference TRBV5-4 and TRBJ2-5, is ETGVTQSPTHLIKTRGQQVTLRCSSQSGHNTVSWYQQALGQGPQFIFQYYREEENGRGNFPPRFSGLQFPNYSSELNVNALELDDSALYLCASSSPRGVEETQYFGPGTRLLVL.

This clonotype was seen more than once but under ten times. The chain joins TRBV10-1 to TRBJ2-1, with unresolved D. The CDR3 consists of 14 residues. The V gene lost 3 bases and the J gene lost 3 bases, with 9 bases spanning the gap. Germline V CDR1 and CDR2: WNHNN, SYGVQD (reference sequence). The CDR3 region has the DNA TGCGCCAGCAGTGATGTCGGAGACTACAATGAGCAGTTCTTC. It encodes CASSDVGDYNEQFF.

Concerning this clonotype itself: A single base separates this from a much larger clone, so it may be a read error. The CDR3 is CASSLDLDRYDTGAFF. CDR3 sequence (DNA): TGTGCCAGCAGCTTAGATTTGGACAGGTACGACACTGGAGCTTTCTTT. The V and J genes are TRBV11-2 and TRBJ1-1, with TRBD1 identical over 7 bases. The V gene's germline CDR1 is SGHAT and CDR2 FQNNGV. The CDR3 spans 16 residues.

This chain joins TRBV15 and TRBJ2-5; D might be TRBD1 or TRBD2, each matching 5 bases. The CDR3 has 17 amino acids. V gave up 2 bases and J gave up 7 bases, with 23 bases separating them. Germline V gene data show CDR1 as LNHNV and CDR2 as YYDKDF (reference sequence). The chain's CDR3 is CATSRSGRADVRSTQYF. The DNA of the CDR3 is TGTGCCACCAGCAGATCGGGGCGAGCGGATGTCAGGTCGACCCAGTACTTC.

The chain recombines TRBV7-2 with TRBJ2-7; no definite D call. Looked up from germline, CDR1 is SGHTA and CDR2 is FQGNSA. V was cut by 2 bases and J by 10 bases, with 9 bases left in between. The CDR3 spans 11 residues. The CDR3 sequence is CASSLFGLQYF. In DNA, the CDR3 is TGTGCCAGCAGCTTATTCGGCCTCCAGTACTTC.

The V call is TRBV6-6, the J call TRBJ2-1; no reliable D call. The CDR3 length is 12 residues. With 2 bases removed from V and 5 bases from J, the gap between germline ends came to 4 bases. CDR1 and CDR2 from the germline V gene are MNHNY and SVGAGI (reference sequence). CDR3 region: CASSYLNNEQFF. The CDR3 bases are TGTGCCAGCAGTTACCTAAACAATGAGCAGTTCTTC.

This clonotype was seen many times. The chain couples TRBV7-9 to TRBJ2-1, with 8 positions matching TRBD2. The CDR3 sequence is 15 residues long. The V and J ends lost 5 bases and 4 bases, in that order; junction bases with no gene match: 7. CDR1 is SEHNR and CDR2 is FQNEAQ in the germline V gene (reference sequence). CDR3 DNA sequence: TGTGCCAGCAGCGTTAGCGGGGACCCGTACAATGAGCAGTTCTTC. The encoded protein is CASSVSGDPYNEQFF.

V is TRBV5-1 and J is TRBJ2-2, with 7 bases lining up with TRBD1. This CDR3 is 16 amino acids long. The germline V gene encodes CDR1 SGHRS and CDR2 YFSETQ. V lost 6 bases to trimming and J lost 3 bases; unmatched junction nucleotides: 11. The CDR3 protein is CASNLQGSVDTGELFF. For the CDR3, the DNA is TGCGCCAGCAACCTACAGGGGTCTGTGGACACCGGGGAGCTGTTTTTT.

The chain carries TRBV5-1 and TRBJ2-2; perhaps TRBD1 as D (5 bases). The CDR3 extends over 14 amino acids. V was clipped by 4 bases and J by 2 bases, with 9 bases between them. CDR1 is SGHRS and CDR2 is YFSETQ in the germline V gene. The DNA for the CDR3 is TGCGCCAGCAGCAGAGGACAAAACACCGGGGAGCTGTTTTTT. Translated, it gives CASSRGQNTGELFF.

The chain couples TRBV4-1 to TRBJ2-7; D gene uncertain. Germline CDR1 is MGHRA and CDR2 is YSYEKL. The length of the CDR3 is 15 residues. With 1 base removed from V and 2 bases from J, the gap between germline ends came to 12 bases. In nucleotides, the CDR3 is TGCGCCAGCAGCCAAGCGGAGTCCTTAACCTACGAGCAGTACTTC. This encodes CASSQAESLTYEQYF.

This clonotype has more than one count but fewer than ten. This rearrangement joins TRBV11-2 to TRBJ1-2, with 9 nucleotides matching TRBD1. Trimming cost V 1 base and J 4 bases; bases outside gene matches: 4. The CDR3 loop spans 15 amino acids. CDR1 is SGHAT, CDR2 FQNNGV, per germline. The CDR3 protein is CASSLAGQGFYGYTF. Written as DNA, the CDR3 is TGTGCCAGCAGCTTAGCGGGACAGGGATTCTATGGCTACACCTTC.

This chain connects TRBV10-2 to TRBJ1-3; the D gene is possibly TRBD1 (6 bases). Germline V gene lookup returns CDR1 WSHSY and CDR2 SAAADI. The CDR3 runs to 14 residues. V was pared by 7 bases and J by 4 bases, with 14 bases between. CDR3 sequence (DNA): TGCGCCAGCACCACCCGGGGGGGCGGAAACACCATATATTTT. This sequence encodes CASTTRGGGNTIYF.

In its sample, this clonotype was seen many times. V and J are TRBV29-1 and TRBJ1-1; 8 nucleotides agree with TRBD1. CDR3 length equals 13 residues. The germline V gene encodes CDR1 SQVTM and CDR2 ANQGSEA. The ends lost 3 bases at V and 10 bases at J; junction bases unmatched: 10. The CDR3 bases are TGCAGCGTTGACTTGGGCAGGGGGCGATCAGCTTTCTTT. It encodes CSVDLGRGRSAFF.

Here the CDR3 reads CATSRADGGARDEQFF. Here the CDR3 DNA reads TGTGCCACCAGCAGAGCGGACGGGGGGGCCAGGGATGAGCAGTTCTTC. V usage is TRBV15 and J usage is TRBJ2-1, with 8 bases lining up with TRBD2. Trimming removed 1 base from V and 8 bases from J; junction bases left unmatched: 10. Looked up from germline, CDR1 is LNHNV and CDR2 is YYDKDF (reference sequence). This CDR3 contains 16 residues. Using reference TRBV15 and TRBJ2-1 for the parts outside the CDR3, the full variable domain is DAMVIQNPRYQVTQFGKPVTLSCSQTLNHNVMYWYQQKSSQAPKLLFHYYDKDFNNEADTPDNFQSRRPNTSFCFLDIRSPGLGDTAMYLCATSRADGGARDEQFFGPGTRLTVL.